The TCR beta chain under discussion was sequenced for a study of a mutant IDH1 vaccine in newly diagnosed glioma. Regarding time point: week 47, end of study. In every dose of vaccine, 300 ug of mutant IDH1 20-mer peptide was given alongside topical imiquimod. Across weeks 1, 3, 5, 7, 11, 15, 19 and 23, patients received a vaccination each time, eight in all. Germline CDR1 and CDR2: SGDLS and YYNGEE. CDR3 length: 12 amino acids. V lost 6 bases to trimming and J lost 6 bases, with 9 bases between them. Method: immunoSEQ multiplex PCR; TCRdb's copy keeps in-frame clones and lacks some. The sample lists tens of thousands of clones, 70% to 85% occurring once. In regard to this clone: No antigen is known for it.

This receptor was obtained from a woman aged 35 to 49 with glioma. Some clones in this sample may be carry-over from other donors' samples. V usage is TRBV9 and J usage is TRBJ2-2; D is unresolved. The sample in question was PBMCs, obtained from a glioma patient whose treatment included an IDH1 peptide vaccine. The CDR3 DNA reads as TGTGCCAGCAACCCGGGTGCCGGGGAGCTGTTTTTT. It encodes CASNPGAGELFF.